This entry lists 30 T cell receptor beta chains sequenced from one sample in a study of blood T cell repertoires in COVID-19. The data were produced by immunoSEQ multiplex PCR, yet TCRdb's version contains in-frame clones alone and is incomplete. This sample has tens of thousands of clones, with about 86% found just once. Sequencing was performed on peripheral blood. These TCRs come from a woman in her 70s with acute or convalescent COVID-19.

This chain links TRBV11-3 with TRBJ2-5; maybe TRBD1 (6 bases). V lost 1 base to trimming and J lost 2 bases, with 11 bases between them. The CDR3 is 15 residues long. In germline, CDR1 is SGHNT, CDR2 YENEEA. CDR3: CASSLGGDIQETQYF. Written as DNA, the CDR3 is TGTGCCAGCAGCTTAGGTGGGGACATTCAAGAGACCCAGTACTTC. Combining the CDR3 with reference TRBV11-3 and TRBJ2-5 gives the whole variable domain EAGVVQSPRYKIIEKKQPVAFWCNPISGHNTLYWYLQNLGQGPELLIRYENEEAVDDSQLPKDRFSAERLKGVDSTLKIQPAELGDSAVYLCASSLGGDIQETQYFGPGTRLLVL.

This clone was detected only a few times. The chain has TRBV27 and TRBJ2-7; TRBD2 might be the D (6 bases). The V end lost 9 bases, the J end lost 3 bases, and 21 bases lay between the germline ends. Germline lookup yields CDR1 MNHEY and CDR2 SMNVEV (reference sequence). This CDR3 has 15 amino acids. In DNA, the CDR3 is TGTGCCAGTCGACTAGAGGTGGGAGAGAGCTACGAGCAGTACTTC. Its protein is CASRLEVGESYEQYF.

The chain carries TRBV11-2 and TRBJ2-7; no clear D gene. Germline V gene data show CDR1 as SGHAT and CDR2 as FQNNGV. The CDR3 has 13 amino acids. The V and J ends lost 1 base and 3 bases respectively, with 7 bases between them. CDR3 DNA sequence: TGTGCCAGCAGCTTAGTGGCGGTCTACGAGCAGTACTTC. This sequence encodes CASSLVAVYEQYF.

The V and J genes are TRBV7-3 and TRBJ2-3, with D possibly being TRBD1 (6 bases). V was trimmed by 6 bases and J by 0 bases, leaving 10 bases between them. In germline, CDR1 is SGHTA, CDR2 FQGTGA. The CDR3 is 14 residues long. CDR3 sequence reads: CASRQGHSTDTQYF. The CDR3 DNA is TGTGCCAGCAGACAGGGCCATAGCACAGATACGCAGTATTTT. The full variable domain, completed using reference TRBV7-3 and TRBJ2-3, is GAGVSQTPSNKVTEKGKYVELRCDPISGHTALYWYRQSLGQGPEFLIYFQGTGAADDSGLPNDRFFAVRPEGSVSTLKIQRTERGDSAVYLCASRQGHSTDTQYFGPGTRLTVL.

The chain is built from TRBV7-8 and TRBJ2-7, with 10 bases matching TRBD2. This CDR3 is 16 amino acids long. Germline V gene sequence: CDR1 SGHVS, CDR2 FQNEAQ. J gave up 4 bases and V 5 bases, and 11 bases lay outside the gene matches. CDR3 sequence reads: CASSLRASGSAYEQYF. As DNA, the CDR3 is TGTGCCAGCAGCCTGAGGGCTAGCGGGAGTGCATACGAGCAGTACTTC.

The chain links TRBV5-1 to TRBJ1-1; TRBD1 agrees at 9 bases. In germline, CDR1 is SGHRS, CDR2 YFSETQ. The J segment lost 3 bases and the V segment lost 2 bases, leaving 8 bases of the junction unmatched. CDR3 length: 16 residues. Written as DNA, the CDR3 is TGCGCCAGCAGCTTAAATCTACAGGGGGCGGACACTGAAGCTTTCTTT. Encoded protein: CASSLNLQGADTEAFF.

The rearrangement joins TRBV6-1 to TRBJ1-2, with D tentatively TRBD1 (6 bases). With 3 bases removed from V and 5 bases from J, the gap between germline ends came to 13 bases. The CDR3 consists of 14 residues. Germline CDR1 is MNHNS and CDR2 is SASEGT. Written as DNA, the CDR3 is TGTGCCAGCAGTGACACAGGGCCGGGGTATGGCTACACCTTC. Encoded protein: CASSDTGPGYGYTF.

The V and J genes are TRBV24-1 and TRBJ2-7; D is perhaps TRBD2 (5 bases). Trimming removed 2 bases at V and 2 bases at J, with 12 bases between. Germline CDR1 and CDR2: KGHDR and SFDVKD. This CDR3 region has 15 residues. The CDR3: CATSDSKRKPYEQYF. The DNA for the CDR3 is TGTGCCACCAGTGATTCGAAGCGGAAACCCTACGAGCAGTACTTC.

The genes are TRBV2 and TRBJ2-7; TRBD2 matches 7 bases. Germline CDR1 and CDR2: SNHLY and FYNNEI. CDR3 size: 13 residues. The trim removed 1 base at V and 5 bases at J, leaving 2 bases unmatched. The DNA of the CDR3 is TGTGCCAGCAGTGAAGAGGGGAGGGACGAGCAGTACTTC. This sequence encodes CASSEEGRDEQYF.

The chain couples TRBV5-1 to TRBJ1-6; D possibly corresponds to TRBD1 (5 bases). The CDR3 is 15 amino acids. Trimming removed 1 base at V and 8 bases at J, with 13 bases between. Germline values: CDR1 SGHRS, CDR2 YFSETQ. The CDR3 loop reads CASSLLAGRDSPLHF. CDR3 bases: TGCGCCAGCAGCTTGTTGGCAGGGAGGGATTCACCCCTCCACTTT.

This clone was picked up one time. The gene calls are TRBV27 and TRBJ2-2; 8 positions agree with TRBD2. CDR3 size: 18 residues. J lost 8 bases, V lost 6 bases, and 20 bases had no gene match. CDR1 is MNHEY and CDR2 is SMNVEV in the germline V gene (reference sequence). The CDR3 DNA reads as TGTGCCAGCAGCCATTACCGGGGGATAGCGGGATTGATGGGGGAGCTGTTTTTT. It is translated as CASSHYRGIAGLMGELFF.

J is TRBJ2-3 and V is TRBV28; 9 nucleotides align to TRBD2. The V gene's germline CDR1 is MDHEN and CDR2 SYDVKM. This CDR3 region has 15 residues. V shed 6 bases and J 7 bases; nucleotides not matched to a gene: 11. The CDR3 sequence is CASRYPGLATHTQYF. The CDR3 DNA sequence: TGTGCCAGCAGGTACCCGGGACTAGCTACCCATACGCAGTATTTT.

The gene calls are TRBV27 and TRBJ1-2; 7 bases are a match to TRBD1. CDR3 length equals 16 residues. Germline V lookup: CDR1 MNHEY, CDR2 SMNVEV (reference sequence). V lost 6 bases to trimming and J lost 3 bases; unmatched junction nucleotides: 13. The CDR3 protein is CASRGTDFSIDYGYTF. The CDR3 bases are TGTGCCAGCAGAGGGACAGATTTTTCGATTGACTATGGCTACACCTTC.

This clone was counted between two and nine times. The chain employs TRBV10-3 and TRBJ2-7; D may be TRBD1 (5 bases). The V gene lost 3 bases and the J gene lost 3 bases, with 15 bases spanning the gap. The germline V gene has CDR1 ENHRY and CDR2 SYGVKD. The CDR3 is made up of 15 amino acids. CDR3 amino acids: CAISDQGWLGYEQYF. Written as DNA, the CDR3 is TGTGCCATCAGTGACCAGGGTTGGCTCGGCTACGAGCAGTACTTC.

The V call is TRBV5-1, the J call TRBJ1-6; D gene unclear. CDR1 is SGHRS and CDR2 is YFSETQ in the germline V gene. Trimming removed 4 bases at V and 8 bases at J, with 13 bases between. This CDR3 region has 14 residues. Here the CDR3 reads CASSQQLSDSPLHF. The DNA for the CDR3 is TGCGCCAGCAGCCAACAATTAAGTGATTCACCCCTCCACTTT.

The CDR3 here is CASSEYFRDEQFF. The CDR3 DNA sequence: TGTGCCAGCAGTGAATATTTCAGGGATGAGCAGTTCTTC. The rearrangement links TRBV25-1 to TRBJ2-1; weak D call: TRBD1 (5 bases). V was pared by 0 bases and J by 8 bases, with 8 bases between. Germline CDR1 reads MGHDK; CDR2 reads SYGVNS. This CDR3 comprises 13 residues.

The rearrangement joins TRBV24-1 to TRBJ1-4; unclear D gene. Germline V gene lookup returns CDR1 KGHDR and CDR2 SFDVKD. Deletions cut 4 bases from V and 2 bases from J, with 7 bases between. This CDR3 has 14 amino acids. In DNA form, the CDR3 reads TGTGCCACCAGTGAGGAGGGTACTAATGAAAAACTGTTTTTT. Translation: CATSEEGTNEKLFF.

The chain recombines TRBV3-1 (or the pseudogene TRBV3-2) with TRBJ2-2; TRBD1 aligns across 9 bases. The CDR3 is 16 amino acids. Trimming took 1 base from V and 5 from J; bases not matched to a gene: 5. Per germline, CDR1 LGHDT and CDR2 YNNKEL (reference sequence). CDR3 DNA: TGTGCCAGCAGCCAAGCCGGGACAGGGCGGACCGGGGAGCTGTTTTTT. Its protein product is CASSQAGTGRTGELFF.

This clone is medium-sized (0.01 to 0.1%). The chain has TRBV19 and TRBJ2-1; 9 bases are a match to TRBD2. V trimming: 8 bases; J trimming: 7 bases; junction bases outside the gene matches: 6. The V gene's germline CDR1 is LNHDA and CDR2 SQIVND (reference sequence). The length of the CDR3 is 13 residues. Here the CDR3 reads CASSSGGTNEQFF. CDR3 bases: TGTGCCAGTTCGAGCGGGGGGACTAATGAGCAGTTCTTC.

This clone was counted only a few times. This rearrangement joins TRBV5-1 to TRBJ2-5, with 7 bases that match TRBD1. This CDR3 is built from 15 residues. CDR1 and CDR2 from the germline V gene are SGHRS and YFSETQ. Trimming at V came to 3 bases and at J to 2 bases, leaving 7 bases not matched to a gene. The DNA for the CDR3 is TGCGCCAGCAGCTGGGGTGGGACAGTTCAAGAGACCCAGTACTTC. This gives the protein CASSWGGTVQETQYF.

The table lists this clone with a few counts. DNA of the CDR3: TGTGCCAGCAGTTTAAGGGACAGGGGGCACCGGGTCACCGGGGAGCTGTTTTTT. Protein: CASSLRDRGHRVTGELFF. This sequence joins TRBV27 and TRBJ2-2; 12 bases align to TRBD1. This CDR3 spans 18 amino acids. CDR1 and CDR2 from the germline V gene are MNHEY and SMNVEV (reference sequence). V lost 2 bases and J lost 4; bases outside the gene matches: 8.

This chain connects TRBV27 to TRBJ2-2, with 8 bases fitting TRBD1. V lost 11 bases to trimming and J lost 6 bases; unmatched junction nucleotides: 14. Germline V gene sequence: CDR1 MNHEY, CDR2 SMNVEV (reference sequence). The CDR3 contains 15 residues. CDR3 amino acids: CAVSTNPDRAGELFF. The CDR3 coding sequence is TGTGCCGTCAGCACCAATCCGGACAGGGCCGGGGAGCTGTTTTTT.

This clone appeared once. The chain couples TRBV27 to TRBJ2-3; 7 positions agree with TRBD2. The germline V gene encodes CDR1 MNHEY and CDR2 SMNVEV (reference sequence). V lost 5 bases and J lost 1; bases outside the gene matches: 3. CDR3 length: 14 residues. The CDR3 region is CASSPSGGTDTQYF. CDR3 coding DNA: TGTGCCAGCAGTCCCAGCGGGGGCACAGATACGCAGTATTTT.

This chain's CDR3 is CASSADRATFNYGYTF. The DNA for the CDR3 is TGTGCCAGCAGTGCGGACAGGGCGACCTTTAACTATGGCTACACCTTC. The chain recombines TRBV28 with TRBJ1-2; 8 nucleotides match TRBD1. The V and J ends lost 5 bases and 1 base, in that order; junction bases with no gene match: 9. The CDR3 runs 16 residues. Germline V gives CDR1 MDHEN, CDR2 SYDVKM.

V is TRBV6-1 and J is TRBJ2-5; 7 positions agree with TRBD2. Germline V gives CDR1 MNHNS, CDR2 SASEGT. The CDR3 length is 15 residues. The trim removed 2 bases at V and 3 bases at J, leaving 6 bases unmatched. CDR3 loop: CASSERPSGKETQYF. The DNA of the CDR3 is TGTGCCAGCAGTGAAAGGCCTAGCGGAAAAGAGACCCAGTACTTC.

The rearrangement links TRBV7-2 to TRBJ2-1; a possible D gene is TRBD2 (6 bases). V lost 7 bases and J lost 0, with 10 bases in between. The CDR3 is 14 amino acids. CDR1 is SGHTA and CDR2 is FQGNSA in the germline V gene. For the CDR3, the DNA is TGTGCCAGCACTGGGGGGAGCTCCTACAATGAGCAGTTCTTC. It encodes CASTGGSSYNEQFF. The variable domain in full, with the rest retrieved from reference TRBV7-2 and TRBJ2-1, is GAGVSQSPSNKVTEKGKDVELRCDPISGHTALYWYRQSLGQGLEFLIYFQGNSAPDKSGLPSDRFSAERTGGSVSTLTIQRTQQEDSAVYLCASTGGSSYNEQFFGPGTRLTVL.

Notes on this clone: Different DNA sequences within this sample yield the same CDR3. The chain recombines TRBV14 with TRBJ2-7; D may be TRBD2 (5 bases). CDR1 SGHDN and CDR2 FVKESK come from the germline V gene. The CDR3 is 14 amino acids. Trimming removed 2 bases at V and 4 bases at J, with 12 bases between. CDR3 sequence (DNA): TGTGCCAGCAGCCAAAGGACTGTTTCGTACGAGCAGTACTTC. Translated: CASSQRTVSYEQYF.

The DNA of the CDR3 is TGCAGCGTTGATCAAAGCGGACAGGGTGGGAACTATGGCTACACCTTC. Translated: CSVDQSGQGGNYGYTF. This sequence joins TRBV29-1 and TRBJ1-2; TRBD1 aligns across 8 bases. With V trimmed by 3 bases and J by 2 bases, 11 bases remained unmatched. Germline V lookup: CDR1 SQVTM, CDR2 ANQGSEA. The CDR3 has 16 amino acids.

This sequence joins TRBV30 and TRBJ2-2, with 7 bases lining up with TRBD2. Germline trimming cut 0 bases from V and 1 base from J; bases unmatched to any gene: 8. The CDR3 spans 17 residues. Germline V gene lookup returns CDR1 GTSNPN and CDR2 SVGIG (reference sequence). In nucleotides, the CDR3 is TGTGCCTGGAGTGTACCCCTCCTAGCGGTGAACACCGGGGAGCTGTTTTTT. This encodes CAWSVPLLAVNTGELFF.

The chain recombines TRBV7-9 with TRBJ1-1; 7 nucleotides align to TRBD1. Trimming took 0 bases from V and 1 from J; bases not matched to a gene: 11. CDR3 length: 18 residues. Looked up from germline, CDR1 is SEHNR and CDR2 is FQNEAQ (reference sequence). The CDR3 DNA reads TGTGCCAGCAGCTTAGCTTACCAGGTGACAGGGAAGAACACTGAAGCTTTCTTT. Translated, it gives CASSLAYQVTGKNTEAFF.